The 29 T cell receptor beta chains presented below share a single source sample, sequenced in a study of cytomegalovirus exposure and HLA in healthy donors (dated by TCRdb to the late 2010s). Library preparation employed the immunoSEQ multiplex PCR assay. What TCRdb holds here is the immuneACCESS table cut down to in-frame rearrangements. Part of the clones is not present; checked against another copy, under half of the missing clones reflect an unresolved V gene, and the others are unexplained. The sample profile shows 110,000 or so clones; approximately 85% of them were found once. The ten largest clones take up over 2.5% of the sample. The sequenced material came from PBMCs. The receptors shown here come from a woman in her late teens or twenties in good health and CMV-seronegative.

V gene TRBV5-1 combines with J gene TRBJ2-3; TRBD2 might be the D (6 bases). Germline CDR1 SGHRS, CDR2 YFSETQ. The CDR3 runs 14 residues. V was clipped by 0 bases and J by 4 bases, with 9 bases between them. CDR3 in DNA: TGCGCCAGCAGCTTGGGGGGGGTGGCAGATACGCAGTATTTT. Amino acid sequence: CASSLGGVADTQYF.

CDR3 amino acids: CASSQIGASYYGYTF. For the CDR3, the DNA is TGTGCCAGCAGCCAAATTGGGGCAAGCTACTATGGCTACACCTTC. This chain joins TRBV14 and TRBJ1-2; D is possibly TRBD1 (5 bases). Germline CDR1 SGHDN, CDR2 FVKESK. CDR3 length: 15 residues. The germline V and J ends were trimmed by 2 bases and 3 bases, with 13 bases remaining between them. The whole variable domain, filled in from reference TRBV14 and TRBJ1-2, reads EAGVTQFPSHSVIEKGQTVTLRCDPISGHDNLYWYRRVMGKEIKFLLHFVKESKQDESGMPNNRFLAERTGGTYSTLKVQPAELEDSGVYFCASSQIGASYYGYTFGSGTRLTVV.

The chain recombines TRBV2 with TRBJ2-3; possibly TRBD1 for D (5 bases). Trimming stripped 7 bases from V and 3 bases from J, with 8 bases between. The V gene's germline CDR1 is SNHLY and CDR2 FYNNEI. This CDR3 spans 12 amino acids. Here the CDR3 reads CASKTVTDTQYF. As DNA, the CDR3 is TGTGCCAGCAAGACAGTGACAGATACGCAGTATTTT. Drawing the rest from reference TRBV2 and TRBJ2-3, the complete variable domain is EPEVTQTPSHQVTQMGQEVILRCVPISNHLYFYWYRQILGQKVEFLVSFYNNEISEKSEIFDDQFSVERPDGSNFTLKIRSTKLEDSAMYFCASKTVTDTQYFGPGTRLTVL.

The rearrangement links TRBV2 to TRBJ2-1, with 10 nucleotides matching TRBD2. CDR3 length equals 15 residues. CDR1 and CDR2 (germline): SNHLY, FYNNEI. Unmatched junction bases numbered 1, after V lost 2 bases and J lost 3 bases. For the CDR3, the DNA is TGTGCCAGCAGTGAACTAGCGGGGGACTACAATGAGCAGTTCTTC. This encodes CASSELAGDYNEQFF.

This chain links TRBV2 with TRBJ1-5; D gene unclear. Between the trimmed V and J ends, which lost 9 bases and 3 bases, there was a span of 12 bases. Germline CDR1 reads SNHLY; CDR2 reads FYNNEI. CDR3 length: 13 residues. For the CDR3, the DNA is TGTGCCAGTTTTACAGACCTCAATCAGCCCCAGCATTTT. Its translation: CASFTDLNQPQHF.

This chain joins TRBV5-1 and TRBJ1-5; D not resolved. The V gene lost 5 bases and the J gene lost 2 bases, with 14 bases spanning the gap. The CDR3 length is 15 residues. CDR1 is SGHRS and CDR2 is YFSETQ in the germline V gene. The CDR3 reads CASSDGEGGNQPQHF. In DNA, the CDR3 is TGCGCCAGCAGTGACGGCGAGGGTGGCAATCAGCCCCAGCATTTT. Looking up the rest from reference TRBV5-1 and TRBJ1-5 gives the full variable domain: KAGVTQTPRYLIKTRGQQVTLSCSPISGHRSVSWYQQTPGQGLQFLFEYFSETQRNKGNFPGRFSGRQFSNSRSEMNVSTLELGDSALYLCASSDGEGGNQPQHFGDGTRLSIL.

This clone has just one count. CDR3 coding DNA: TGCGCCAGCTCCCAGGGACAGTCCTACAATGAGCAGTTCTTC. Its translation is CASSQGQSYNEQFF. The chain recombines TRBV10-2 with TRBJ2-1, with 7 nucleotides matching TRBD1. The CDR3 runs to 14 residues. With V trimmed by 8 bases and J by 1 base, 5 bases remained unmatched. Germline CDR1 is WSHSY and CDR2 is SAAADI.

The chain combines TRBV10-3 with TRBJ1-5; 7 bases match TRBD1. This CDR3 is built from 16 residues. The germline V gene has CDR1 ENHRY and CDR2 SYGVKD. The J segment lost 7 bases and the V segment lost 3 bases, leaving 12 bases of the junction unmatched. This CDR3 is CAISDGGQSMGQPQHF. The CDR3 coding sequence is TGTGCCATCAGTGATGGGGGACAGTCCATGGGGCAGCCCCAGCATTTT.

The rearrangement joins TRBV6-1 to TRBJ2-3, with D tentatively TRBD2 (7 bases). Trimming took 0 bases from V and 4 from J, leaving 11 bases between them. CDR1 MNHNS and CDR2 SASEGT come from the germline V gene. This CDR3 comprises 15 residues. In DNA form, the CDR3 reads TGTGCCAGCAGTGAAGCCCGCGGGGGCGCAGATACGCAGTATTTT. Translating gives CASSEARGGADTQYF.

The rearrangement uses TRBV4-1 and TRBJ1-6, with a tentative D call TRBD1 (5 bases). Trimming stripped 2 bases from V and 6 bases from J, with 17 bases between. Germline assignment: CDR1 MGHRA and CDR2 YSYEKL. The CDR3 is made up of 17 amino acids. CDR3 amino acids: CASSQIGGFSGNSPLHF. DNA of the CDR3: TGCGCCAGCAGCCAAATTGGGGGGTTTTCGGGTAATTCACCCCTCCACTTT.

This clone came up a few times. Written as DNA, the CDR3 is TGCGCCAGCAGCCCCGGGACTAGCCTCACCGGGGAGCTGTTTTTT. It encodes CASSPGTSLTGELFF. V and J are TRBV4-1 and TRBJ2-2; TRBD2 agrees at 9 bases. V was clipped by 4 bases and J by 4 bases; unmatched bases: 4. In germline, CDR1 is MGHRA, CDR2 YSYEKL. This CDR3 spans 15 amino acids.

The chain joins TRBV15 to TRBJ2-5, with TRBD1 identical over 8 bases. CDR1 is LNHNV and CDR2 is YYDKDF in the germline V gene (reference sequence). Unmatched junction bases numbered 7, after V lost 2 bases and J lost 5 bases. The CDR3 contains 15 residues. In DNA, the CDR3 is TGTGCCACCAGCAGACAGGGGGCATTAGGGGAGACCCAGTACTTC. Translation gives CATSRQGALGETQYF.

The V gene is TRBV7-8, the J gene TRBJ2-3; 7 bases match TRBD2. V was pared by 1 base and J by 3 bases, with 4 bases of the junction left unmatched. Germline-derived CDR1 and CDR2 are SGHVS and FQNEAQ. The CDR3 totals 15 residues. The CDR3: CASSLELATTDTQYF. The CDR3 nucleotides are TGTGCCAGCAGCTTAGAACTAGCGACTACAGATACGCAGTATTTT.

This clone was counted once. The rearrangement uses TRBV7-2 and TRBJ2-7, with D possibly being TRBD2 (6 bases). Germline lookup yields CDR1 SGHTA and CDR2 FQGNSA. The CDR3 is 14 residues long. V gave up 5 bases and J gave up 2 bases, with 13 bases separating them. CDR3 region: CASSAGPWAYEQYF. CDR3 nucleotide sequence: TGTGCCAGCAGCGCGGGACCCTGGGCCTACGAGCAGTACTTC.

The J gene is TRBJ1-1, the V gene TRBV18; 7 nucleotides align to TRBD1. The junction had 11 bases not matched to a gene; V was cut back by 4 bases and J by 6 bases. Per the germline V gene, CDR1 is KGHSH and CDR2 is LQKENI. The CDR3 runs to 15 residues. CDR3 residues: CASSLRQGTSAEAFF. The CDR3 region has the DNA TGTGCCAGCTCACTACGACAGGGCACATCGGCTGAAGCTTTCTTT.

V gene TRBV5-6 combines with J gene TRBJ2-1; 11 nucleotides agree with TRBD2. The CDR3 is made up of 12 amino acids. V shed 0 bases, J shed 16 bases, and the junction held 3 bases outside the gene matches. From germline, CDR1 is SGHDT and CDR2 YYEEEE. The CDR3 nucleotides are TGTGCCAGCAGCTTGGCGGGACTAGCGGTATTCTTC. Translated, it gives CASSLAGLAVFF.

V usage is TRBV5-6 and J usage is TRBJ2-5; 7 bases agree with TRBD2. V shed 2 bases and J 5 bases; nucleotides not matched to a gene: 9. The CDR3 has 15 amino acids. Germline V gene sequence: CDR1 SGHDT, CDR2 YYEEEE. The CDR3 region has the DNA TGTGCCAGCAGCTTATATCTAGCGGAGCCGGAGACCCAGTACTTC. It codes for CASSLYLAEPETQYF.

The CDR3 loop reads CASADRAHSNQPQHF. The CDR3 region has the DNA TGCGCCAGCGCGGACAGGGCCCATAGCAATCAGCCCCAGCATTTT. This chain links TRBV4-1 with TRBJ1-5, with 8 bases identical to TRBD1. Germline V gene sequence: CDR1 MGHRA, CDR2 YSYEKL. V shed 8 bases, J shed 0 bases, and the junction held 6 bases outside the gene matches. The CDR3 consists of 15 residues.

The chain couples TRBV27 to TRBJ2-3; 7 bases match TRBD2. The germline V gene encodes CDR1 MNHEY and CDR2 SMNVEV (reference sequence). Trimming at V came to 7 bases and at J to 2 bases, leaving 9 bases not matched to a gene. This CDR3 comprises 15 residues. The CDR3 sequence: CASTPRGGYTDTQYF. DNA for the CDR3: TGTGCCAGCACCCCTCGCGGGGGATACACAGATACGCAGTATTTT.

The genes are TRBV27 and TRBJ1-6, with 9 nucleotides matching TRBD1. This CDR3 spans 16 amino acids. The germline CDR1 and CDR2 sequences are MNHEY and SMNVEV (reference sequence). V lost 6 bases and J lost 7; bases outside the gene matches: 10. CDR3 in amino acids: CASSPTGTGWNSPLHF. The CDR3 region has the DNA TGTGCCAGCAGCCCGACCGGGACAGGGTGGAATTCACCCCTCCACTTT.

The CDR3 nucleotides are TGTGCCAGCAGCGCCTTAGCGGGGGCAACCAATGAGCAGTTCTTC. Residues: CASSALAGATNEQFF. The chain joins TRBV9 to TRBJ2-1; 9 bases fit TRBD2. The CDR3 is made up of 15 amino acids. Germline CDR1 reads SGDLS; CDR2 reads YYNGEE. V lost 3 bases to trimming and J lost 6 bases; unmatched junction nucleotides: 7. The entire variable domain, with the rest obtained from reference TRBV9 and TRBJ2-1, is as follows: DSGVTQTPKHLITATGQRVTLRCSPRSGDLSVYWYQQSLDQGLQFLIQYYNGEERAKGNILERFSAQQFPDLHSELNLSSLELGDSALYFCASSALAGATNEQFFGPGTRLTVL.

The chain has TRBV18 and TRBJ2-5; D gene ambiguous. The CDR3 is 16 amino acids. Germline V gene lookup returns CDR1 KGHSH and CDR2 LQKENI. The germline V and J ends were trimmed by 6 bases and 1 base, with 18 bases remaining between them. CDR3 amino acids: CASSFTSPGPQETQYF. CDR3 coding DNA: TGTGCCAGCTCCTTCACGTCGCCAGGTCCCCAAGAGACCCAGTACTTC.

Only a few counts were recorded for this clone. V is TRBV6-1 and J is TRBJ2-7; D not certain. V dropped 6 bases and J dropped 4 bases, with 7 bases sitting between them. The CDR3 runs to 11 residues. Germline CDR1 MNHNS, CDR2 SASEGT. CDR3 region: CASRRNYEQYF. CDR3 DNA: TGTGCCAGCAGGCGGAATTACGAGCAGTACTTC.

This chain connects TRBV4-1 to TRBJ1-4; 8 positions agree with TRBD1. This CDR3 is 14 amino acids long. Trimming took 6 bases from V and 5 from J; bases not matched to a gene: 5. The germline V gene encodes CDR1 MGHRA and CDR2 YSYEKL. CDR3 in DNA: TGCGCCAGCAGAGGACAGGGCTTAAATGAAAAACTGTTTTTT. Protein: CASRGQGLNEKLFF.

The chain combines TRBV6-5 with TRBJ2-7; tentative D call: TRBD2 (6 bases). Looked up from germline, CDR1 is MNHEY and CDR2 is SVGAGI. V lost 8 bases and J lost 2, with 16 bases in between. The CDR3 covers 14 residues. CDR3 residues: CASRTIGGPYEQYF. The CDR3 DNA sequence: TGTGCCAGCCGAACTATCGGGGGTCCCTACGAGCAGTACTTC.

This sequence joins TRBV6-6 and TRBJ2-1, with TRBD1 identical over 7 bases. With 2 bases clipped from V and 7 bases from J, the junction kept 8 bases outside the gene matches. Germline lookup yields CDR1 MNHNY and CDR2 SVGAGI (reference sequence). The CDR3 contains 15 residues. The CDR3 here is CASSYDRVSGNEQFF. The CDR3 nucleotides are TGTGCCAGCAGTTACGACAGGGTCTCGGGGAATGAGCAGTTCTTC.

The V and J genes are TRBV2 and TRBJ2-5; 7 bases map to TRBD2. CDR1 is SNHLY, CDR2 FYNNEI, per germline. CDR3 length: 15 amino acids. The V and J ends lost 7 bases and 1 base, in that order; junction bases with no gene match: 9. CDR3 bases: TGTGCCAGCAACAGACTAGCAGCGGGCCAAGAGACCCAGTACTTC. It codes for CASNRLAAGQETQYF.

In this sample, this clone turned up a few times. The V call is TRBV11-2, the J call TRBJ1-2, with 8 bases aligning to TRBD1. V was clipped by 2 bases and J by 8 bases; unmatched bases: 7. The length of the CDR3 is 14 residues. CDR1 is SGHAT, CDR2 FQNNGV, per germline. The CDR3 here is CASSLLTTGGGYTF. DNA for the CDR3: TGTGCCAGCAGCTTACTTACCACAGGGGGAGGCTACACCTTC.

The chain recombines TRBV30 with TRBJ1-5; D remains ambiguous. The V gene lost 0 bases and the J gene lost 4 bases, with 10 bases spanning the gap. The CDR3 contains 14 residues. Germline V CDR1 and CDR2: GTSNPN, SVGIG (reference sequence). The CDR3 is CAWSVLDKNQPQHF. CDR3 in DNA: TGTGCCTGGAGTGTACTCGACAAGAATCAGCCCCAGCATTTT.